These 27 T cell receptor beta chains were all obtained from the same sample, sequenced in a study of T-cell memory formation after mild COVID-19. TCRdb reprocessed the 5' RACE reads via MiXCR and lists one record per CDR3 protein. This sample has some 40,000 distinct CDR3 sequences; roughly 6.1% occur once, and the top ten carry around 0.84%. The sample was PBMCs or a T cell subset sorted from them (not recorded which). These receptors came from an adult who had mild COVID-19 (a few samples of this study predate the infection). Cell type and time point are not known.

This clonotype has a count of ten or more. The DNA for the CDR3 is TGTGCCAGCAGTTCACAGGGGATCGGCTACGAGCAGTACTTC. It specifies CASSSQGIGYEQYF. V usage is TRBV27 and J usage is TRBJ2-7; TRBD1 matches 7 bases. J was trimmed by 3 bases and V by 4 bases; bases with no gene match: 6. This CDR3 has 14 amino acids. Looked up from germline, CDR1 is MNHEY and CDR2 is SMNVEV (reference sequence).

This clonotype was seen repeatedly, ten times or more. The chain links TRBV3-1 to TRBJ2-3; no definite D call. Trimming took off 1 base at V and 6 bases at J, with 11 bases between the two ends. Germline V gives CDR1 LGHDT, CDR2 YNNKEL (reference sequence). There are 14 residues in the CDR3. In DNA, the CDR3 is TGTGCCAGCAGCCAAGTACGGACGGCGGATACGCAGTATTTT. The encoded protein is CASSQVRTADTQYF.

This clonotype was found many times. The rearrangement links TRBV29-1 to TRBJ2-1; possibly TRBD1 for D (6 bases). Between the trimmed V and J ends, which lost 4 bases and 6 bases, there was a span of 16 bases. CDR3 length equals 14 residues. The germline V gene has CDR1 SQVTM and CDR2 ANQGSEA. The CDR3 is CSVVLWVGGNEQFF. As DNA, the CDR3 is TGCAGCGTTGTTCTCTGGGTAGGGGGCAATGAGCAGTTCTTC.

In this sample, this clonotype turned up a few times. The CDR3 loop reads CASSRGTDSNQPQHF. The CDR3 DNA sequence: TGTGCCAGCAGCCGAGGGACAGATAGCAATCAGCCCCAGCATTTT. This chain connects TRBV7-6 to TRBJ1-5; 7 nucleotides agree with TRBD1. The V gene's germline CDR1 is SGHVS and CDR2 FNYEAQ. This CDR3 region has 15 residues. Trimming removed 5 bases from V and 0 bases from J; junction bases left unmatched: 4.

At least ten counts were recorded for this clonotype. The CDR3 loop reads CATSRSSLNTEAFF. The DNA of the CDR3 is TGTGCCACCAGCAGAAGCAGTCTGAACACTGAAGCTTTCTTT. J is TRBJ1-1 and V is TRBV15; D not resolved. The CDR3 covers 14 residues. Trimming shortened V by 2 bases and J by 0 bases, and 7 bases separated the two germline ends. The germline gives CDR1 LNHNV, CDR2 YYDKDF (reference sequence).

This clonotype came up many times. The chain uses TRBV4-2 and TRBJ1-1; D is perhaps TRBD1 (6 bases). This CDR3 is 15 amino acids long. V gave up 2 bases and J gave up 2 bases, with 12 bases separating them. Germline V gene lookup returns CDR1 LGHNA and CDR2 YNFKEQ. CDR3 in DNA: TGTGCCAGCAGCCAAATTGGGGGCCGAAACACTGAAGCTTTCTTT. It encodes CASSQIGGRNTEAFF.

This clonotype was picked up many times. This rearrangement joins TRBV27 to TRBJ1-1, with D hard to call. This CDR3 spans 14 amino acids. Germline CDR1 MNHEY, CDR2 SMNVEV (reference sequence). The V and J ends lost 7 bases and 0 bases respectively, with 12 bases between them. In DNA form, the CDR3 reads TGTGCCAGCAACTCGCTTCTCATGAACACTGAAGCTTTCTTT. Its translation is CASNSLLMNTEAFF.

The chain uses TRBV7-8 and TRBJ2-1, with 11 bases fitting TRBD2. The junction had 9 bases not matched to a gene; V was cut back by 1 base and J by 1 base. The CDR3 covers 19 residues. CDR1 is SGHVS, CDR2 FQNEAQ, per germline. The CDR3 DNA reads TGTGCCAGCAGCTTAGTCTTACGTAGCGGGGGGGTGTCCTACAATGAGCAGTTCTTC. Its protein product is CASSLVLRSGGVSYNEQFF.

As concerns this clonotype: This clone may be a read error of a much larger clone one base away. The chain recombines TRBV7-2 with TRBJ2-1; D is unresolved. V shed 6 bases and J shed 9 bases, with 12 bases lying between them. The CDR3 runs 12 residues. The germline V gene has CDR1 SGHTA and CDR2 FQGNSA. The DNA for the CDR3 is TGTGCCAGCAGATCCCCCCGCGGTGAGCAGTTCTTC. Translated: CASRSPRGEQFF. The full variable domain, with the rest looked up from reference TRBV7-2 and TRBJ2-1, is GAGVSQSPSNKVTEKGKDVELRCDPISGHTALYWYRQSLGQGLEFLIYFQGNSAPDKSGLPSDRFSAERTGGSVSTLTIQRTQQEDSAVYLCASRSPRGEQFFGPGTRLTVL.

This clonotype was counted only a few times. The chain couples TRBV12-3 or TRBV12-4 to TRBJ2-7; the D gene could be TRBD1 or TRBD2 (5 bases each). The length of the CDR3 is 13 residues. Trimming took 5 bases from V and 3 from J, leaving 11 bases between them. The CDR3 DNA sequence: TGTGCCAGCAGTCGGGACGGGATCTACGAGCAGTACTTC. As protein: CASSRDGIYEQYF.

The chain is built from TRBV5-6 and TRBJ1-2, with TRBD1 as a possible D gene (5 bases). Trimming cost V 1 base and J 4 bases, with 14 bases left between them. The V gene's germline CDR1 is SGHDT and CDR2 YYEEEE. CDR3 length equals 15 residues. Here the CDR3 DNA reads TGTGCCAGCAGCTTGAAGGGGACGGAGAGCTATGGCTACACCTTC. It translates to CASSLKGTESYGYTF.

J is TRBJ1-6 and V is TRBV12-3 or TRBV12-4; 8 bases fit TRBD1. The CDR3 extends over 15 amino acids. V dropped 7 bases and J dropped 7; count of bases not matched to a gene: 9. CDR3 bases: TGTGCCAGCACCTCCAGGACAGGGATGAATTCACCCCTCCACTTT. Translation: CASTSRTGMNSPLHF.

This sequence joins TRBV20-1 and TRBJ2-4, with 11 positions matching TRBD1. Germline CDR1 is DFQATT and CDR2 is SNEGSKA (reference sequence). The J segment lost 3 bases and the V segment lost 6 bases, leaving 7 bases of the junction unmatched. The CDR3 contains 15 residues. Written as DNA, the CDR3 is TGCAGTGCCAGAACCGGGACAGGGGGCAAAAACATTCAGTACTTC. Translated, it gives CSARTGTGGKNIQYF.

In its sample, this clonotype was seen many times. V and J are TRBV7-9 and TRBJ1-4; the D is unclear. The CDR3 covers 15 residues. Per germline, CDR1 SEHNR and CDR2 FQNEAQ (reference sequence). Trimming cost V 5 bases and J 6 bases, with 16 bases left between them. The CDR3 here is CASSPGGGLHEKLFF. The CDR3 bases are TGTGCCAGCAGCCCTGGCGGCGGGCTGCATGAAAAACTGTTTTTT.

V gene TRBV7-2 combines with J gene TRBJ2-3; 11 bases align to TRBD2. V lost 5 bases to trimming and J lost 6 bases; unmatched junction nucleotides: 13. CDR3 length: 17 amino acids. Germline loops: CDR1 SGHTA, CDR2 FQGNSA. CDR3 nucleotide sequence: TGTGCCAGCAGCGAGACGCTTGTACTAGCGGGAGCGGATACGCAGTATTTT. It translates to CASSETLVLAGADTQYF.

This clonotype showed up many times. The chain links TRBV5-6 to TRBJ2-7; no clear D gene. Germline V gene lookup returns CDR1 SGHDT and CDR2 YYEEEE. The CDR3 spans 15 residues. The V end was cut by 1 base, the J end by 5 bases, with 16 bases between. CDR3 DNA: TGTGCCAGCAGCTTGTTAGTGGCCAGCAGCCACGAGCAGTACTTC. Translation: CASSLLVASSHEQYF. The variable domain in full, with the rest retrieved from reference TRBV5-6 and TRBJ2-7, is DAGVTQSPTHLIKTRGQQVTLRCSPKSGHDTVSWYQQALGQGPQFIFQYYEEEERQRGNFPDRFSGHQFPNYSSELNVNALLLGDSALYLCASSLLVASSHEQYFGPGTRLTVT.

V gene TRBV10-3 combines with J gene TRBJ2-1; D remains ambiguous. This CDR3 has 14 residues. The V gene lost 8 bases and the J gene lost 1 base, with 12 bases spanning the gap. In germline, CDR1 is ENHRY, CDR2 SYGVKD. The CDR3 nucleotides are TGTGCCATCCGACGGTTAGGGTCCTACAATGAGCAGTTCTTC. As protein: CAIRRLGSYNEQFF.

The table lists this clonotype with many counts. The chain combines TRBV5-1 with TRBJ2-3; D may be TRBD1 (5 bases). The CDR3 is 12 residues long. Trimming pared 7 bases from V and 2 bases from J, leaving 8 bases between. Per germline, CDR1 SGHRS and CDR2 YFSETQ. In DNA form, the CDR3 reads TGCGCCAGCGAGGACAACACAGATACGCAGTATTTT. The encoded protein is CASEDNTDTQYF.

This clonotype was counted ten times or more. The rearrangement links TRBV12-3 or TRBV12-4 to TRBJ2-2, with TRBD1 identical over 8 bases. The V gene end was trimmed by 3 bases and the J gene end by 5 bases; junction bases not matched to a gene: 5. The CDR3 is 15 residues long. CDR3 residues: CASSFDRGYTGELFF. In nucleotides, the CDR3 is TGTGCCAGCAGTTTCGACAGGGGATATACCGGGGAGCTGTTTTTT.

This clonotype was observed at least ten times. The J gene is TRBJ2-3, the V gene TRBV11-2; D is possibly TRBD2 (5 bases). The V gene lost 5 bases and the J gene lost 6 bases, with 12 bases spanning the gap. The germline V gene encodes CDR1 SGHAT and CDR2 FQNNGV. This CDR3 is 13 amino acids long. The CDR3: CASSLDRRDTQYF. The CDR3 nucleotides are TGTGCCAGCAGCCTGGACCGGAGGGATACGCAGTATTTT.

This clonotype has at least ten counts. The chain recombines TRBV2 with TRBJ2-5; D is undetermined. The germline V gene encodes CDR1 SNHLY and CDR2 FYNNEI. Trimming took off 3 bases at V and 5 bases at J, with 7 bases between the two ends. The CDR3 runs 12 residues. The CDR3 DNA is TGTGCCAGCAGTGAGGAGACGGAGACCCAGTACTTC. It translates to CASSEETETQYF.

The sample holds many counts of this clonotype. The rearrangement joins TRBV11-2 to TRBJ2-7; no clear D gene. Trimming took off 0 bases at V and 5 bases at J, with 11 bases between the two ends. CDR1 is SGHAT, CDR2 FQNNGV, per germline. The CDR3 covers 14 residues. CDR3 amino acids: CASSLEPNGHEQYF. CDR3 nucleotide sequence: TGTGCCAGCAGCTTAGAGCCGAACGGCCACGAGCAGTACTTC.

In its sample, this clonotype was seen many times. The chain employs TRBV2 and TRBJ2-7, with D tentatively TRBD1 or TRBD2 (5 bases each). This CDR3 contains 16 residues. Germline V gives CDR1 SNHLY, CDR2 FYNNEI. Trimming cost V 8 bases and J 0 bases, with 20 bases left between them. DNA of the CDR3: TGTGCCAGCGGGGCCGCGCGGGTACCTAGCTCCTACGAGCAGTACTTC. Translated, it gives CASGAARVPSSYEQYF. Full variable domain (outside the CDR3, taken from reference TRBV2 and TRBJ2-7): EPEVTQTPSHQVTQMGQEVILRCVPISNHLYFYWYRQILGQKVEFLVSFYNNEISEKSEIFDDQFSVERPDGSNFTLKIRSTKLEDSAMYFCASGAARVPSSYEQYFGPGTRLTVT.

This clonotype was recorded at least ten times. V and J are TRBV7-9 and TRBJ2-7; D is unresolved. Germline CDR1 and CDR2: SEHNR and FQNEAQ (reference sequence). The CDR3 length is 14 residues. Trimming left V 5 bases short and J 7 bases short, with 18 bases between. DNA of the CDR3: TGTGCCAGCAGCCCAGTTGTGGTCCCTTGGGAGCAGTACTTC. Translation: CASSPVVVPWEQYF.

The table lists this clonotype with a few counts. This chain links TRBV7-9 with TRBJ2-5; 11 bases align to TRBD2. Germline values: CDR1 SEHNR, CDR2 FQNEAQ (reference sequence). Germline trimming cut 5 bases from V and 9 bases from J; bases unmatched to any gene: 14. The CDR3 sequence is 16 residues long. The CDR3 nucleotides are TGTGCCAGCAGCCCCCCCGGGACTAGCGGCGTCGGGGCCCAGTACTTC. It specifies CASSPPGTSGVGAQYF.

This clonotype is a singleton in its sample. A much larger clone differs by one base, so this may be a read error. The rearrangement links TRBV12-3 or TRBV12-4 to TRBJ2-3, with D tentatively TRBD2 (7 bases). The CDR3 spans 15 residues. V was trimmed by 5 bases and J by 9 bases, leaving 21 bases between them. The CDR3 nucleotides are TGTGCCAGCAGTGTGGGGCGGGGGCCCGGTGGGACGCAGTATTTT. As protein: CASSVGRGPGGTQYF.

The CDR3 nucleotides read TGTGCCAGCAGCTTCGACTCTGGGCCCGGGGGGCAGTTCTTC. Amino acids: CASSFDSGPGGQFF. V gene TRBV11-2 combines with J gene TRBJ2-1; D may be TRBD2 (6 bases). Per the germline V gene, CDR1 is SGHAT and CDR2 is FQNNGV. The CDR3 totals 14 residues. Trimming pared 3 bases from V and 12 bases from J, leaving 18 bases between.